This T cell receptor beta chain was profiled in a study of cytomegalovirus exposure and HLA in healthy donors. Study in general: The 95 to 150 validation repertoires, a later analysis reported, used the same platform as the approximately 670 first-cohort repertoires. Study-level findings and limits: Reported results showed that the classifier diagnosed cytomegalovirus status with high specificity and sensitivity. Some public TCRs appeared in many individuals, while most sequences were rare.

The validation cohort, a group of 120 subjects, included the donors and was separate from the roughly 700-subject first cohort. As concerns this clone: The antigen remains undetermined.

TCRdb's copy holds only in-frame clones and misses some; the assay was immunoSEQ multiplex PCR. The table lists some 130,000 clones, approximately 82% of them singletons. CDR3 length: 12 residues. The ends were cut back, 0 bases at V and 8 bases at J, with 5 bases in the middle. From germline, CDR1 is LGHNA and CDR2 YNFKEQ. This TCR derives from a young man in good health and CMV-seropositive. The chain combines TRBV4-2 with TRBJ2-1; no reliable D call. The sample comprised PBMCs. The CDR3 is CASSQESYEQFF. The CDR3 DNA sequence: TGTGCCAGCAGCCAAGAGTCGTATGAGCAGTTCTTC.